The T cell receptor (beta chain) described here comes from a study of OX40 agonist ivuxolimab in advanced cancers. Whole-study findings and limits: Circulating CD4+ and CD8+ T cells showed clonal expansion by week 6 at 0.1 to 3.0 mg/kg.

Clones were read by immunoSEQ multiplex PCR, and TCRdb kept only the in-frame ones, dropping some. The sample contains about 74,000 clones, approximately 82% of which appear only once. In regard to this clone: Its antigen is currently unknown.

Germline CDR1 and CDR2: WSHSY and SAAADI. The CDR3 spans 16 residues. V lost 6 bases, J lost 5 bases, and 23 bases lay in between. J is TRBJ2-7 and V is TRBV10-2; TRBD1 might be the D (6 bases). The input for sequencing was CD4+ or CD8+ T cells sorted from blood, taken in a trial of the OX40 agonist ivuxolimab. The TCR comes from an adult with an advanced solid tumor such as melanoma, head and neck, liver or kidney cancer. CDR3 residues: CASRMDSTLVLDEQYF. The CDR3 coding sequence is TGCGCCAGCAGGATGGACAGTACCCTAGTTTTGGACGAGCAGTACTTC.